The clone carrying this T cell receptor beta chain was detected a few times. Its antigen is currently unknown. This record belongs to a study of T-cell memory formation after mild COVID-19. Points from the study as a whole: There were some responding clones in pre-infection memory, which suggested that cross-reactive memory had joined. CM and EM subsets held most contracting CD4+ clones; EMRA held CD8+ ones.

TCRdb reprocessed the 5' RACE reads with MiXCR, giving one entry per CDR3 protein. This sample has about 200,000 distinct CDR3 sequences, with around 8.8% found just once. This clonotype was sampled from a man aged 18-30 years who had mild COVID-19 (a few samples of this study predate the infection). Cell type and time point are not known. The sample taken for sequencing was PBMCs or a T cell subset sorted from them (not recorded which).

The DNA of the CDR3 is TGTGCCAGCAGTCTTTCCAGGGGAACCTACAATGAGCAGTTCTTC. This sequence encodes CASSLSRGTYNEQFF. The chain uses TRBV12-3 or TRBV12-4 and TRBJ2-1, with D possibly TRBD1 on 6 matching bases. V lost 5 bases to trimming and J lost 2 bases, with 13 bases between them. The CDR3 has 15 amino acids.